The 22 T cell receptor beta chains reported below all come from one sample, sequenced in a study of sequential checkpoint blockade in melanoma. Measured with immunoSEQ multiplex PCR; TCRdb has only the in-frame clones, and not every one. This sample has 15,000 to 20,000 clones, with 90% to 95% found just once. As for treatment: randomized to nivolumab then ipilimumab (arm A) or the reverse (arm B). The sequences come from CD8+ T cells sorted from blood (inferred from file names), collected from a patient given nivolumab and ipilimumab in sequence. These receptors all come from a human donor with melanoma.

The gene calls are TRBV4-3 and TRBJ1-6, with TRBD1 as a possible D gene (6 bases). Germline-derived CDR1 and CDR2 are LGHNA and YSLEER. This CDR3 has 15 residues. Trimming pared 1 base from V and 7 bases from J, leaving 11 bases between. CDR3 residues: CASSQGTETNSPLHF. CDR3 nucleotide sequence: TGCGCCAGCAGCCAAGGGACAGAAACGAATTCACCCCTCCACTTT.

The chain has TRBV27 and TRBJ1-5; possible D gene TRBD1, 5 bases. Trimming took off 3 bases at V and 1 base at J, with 10 bases between the two ends. The CDR3 runs 15 residues. In germline, CDR1 is MNHEY, CDR2 SMNVEV (reference sequence). CDR3 bases: TGTGCCAGCAGTTTGTGGCAGGGAAGCAATCAGCCCCAGCATTTT. Its translation: CASSLWQGSNQPQHF.

The chain links TRBV9 to TRBJ2-7, with 8 bases matching TRBD1. The germline V gene encodes CDR1 SGDLS and CDR2 YYNGEE. V dropped 4 bases and J dropped 5; count of bases not matched to a gene: 5. The CDR3 has 13 amino acids. The CDR3 sequence: CASSTDRDHEQYF. CDR3 DNA sequence: TGTGCCAGCAGCACGGACAGGGACCACGAGCAGTACTTC.

The chain uses TRBV29-1 and TRBJ1-1; D perhaps matches TRBD1 (6 bases). This CDR3 is built from 15 residues. The ends were cut back, 7 bases at V and 4 bases at J, with 22 bases in the middle. The germline gives CDR1 SQVTM, CDR2 ANQGSEA. As DNA, the CDR3 is TGCAGCGCAGAGGGGGGGGTTTACCTTAGCACTGAAGCTTTCTTT. This translates into CSAEGGVYLSTEAFF. Supplemented by reference TRBV29-1 and TRBJ1-1, the full variable domain reads SAVISQKPSRDICQRGTSLTIQCQVDSQVTMMFWYRQQPGQSLTLIATANQGSEATYESGFVIDKFPISRPNLTFSTLTVSNMSPEDSSIYLCSAEGGVYLSTEAFFGQGTRLTVV.

This chain connects TRBV27 to TRBJ1-2; 7 nucleotides agree with TRBD1. J was trimmed by 4 bases and V by 1 base; bases with no gene match: 9. Germline lookup yields CDR1 MNHEY and CDR2 SMNVEV (reference sequence). The CDR3 is made up of 16 amino acids. For the CDR3, the DNA is TGTGCCAGCAGTTTATTAATTAGGGGACAGCTCTATGGCTACACCTTC. It codes for CASSLLIRGQLYGYTF.

The CDR3 loop is CATSSEAGDTLSYEQYF. As DNA, the CDR3 is TGTGCCACCAGCAGTGAGGCTGGGGACACCCTATCCTACGAGCAGTACTTC. J is TRBJ2-7 and V is TRBV15, with a possible D match to TRBD1 (6 bases). Germline V lookup: CDR1 LNHNV, CDR2 YYDKDF (reference sequence). Trimming cost V 3 bases and J 1 base, with 19 bases left between them. There are 17 residues in the CDR3.

CDR3 loop: CSVELSGPYEQYF. The CDR3 coding sequence is TGCAGCGTTGAACTTAGCGGCCCCTACGAGCAGTACTTC. The chain has TRBV29-1 and TRBJ2-7; TRBD2 is a possible D gene (6 bases). V was shortened by 2 bases and J by 2 bases, with 10 bases between the two germline ends. The germline CDR1 and CDR2 sequences are SQVTM and ANQGSEA. This CDR3 has 13 amino acids.

The V gene is TRBV9, the J gene TRBJ1-2; tentative D call: TRBD1 (5 bases). Germline V gives CDR1 SGDLS, CDR2 YYNGEE. V was shortened by 0 bases and J by 6 bases, with 15 bases between the two germline ends. The CDR3 consists of 15 residues. The CDR3 loop reads CASSVGGRASDGYTF. The CDR3 nucleotides read TGTGCCAGCAGCGTAGGGGGCAGGGCCAGCGATGGCTACACCTTC.

The DNA of the CDR3 is TGTGCCAGCAGCTTGCAGGGGCTGGAGGAAAAACTGTTTTTT. Protein: CASSLQGLEEKLFF. The rearrangement uses TRBV5-4 and TRBJ1-4; D possibly corresponds to TRBD1 (6 bases). CDR3 size: 14 residues. The V end lost 1 base, the J end lost 8 bases, and 12 bases lay between the germline ends. Germline loops: CDR1 SGHNT, CDR2 YYREEE (reference sequence). The full variable domain, rest sourced from reference TRBV5-4 and TRBJ1-4, is ETGVTQSPTHLIKTRGQQVTLRCSSQSGHNTVSWYQQALGQGPQFIFQYYREEENGRGNFPPRFSGLQFPNYSSELNVNALELDDSALYLCASSLQGLEEKLFFGSGTQLSVL.

The rearrangement links TRBV9 to TRBJ1-1; possibly TRBD1 for D (6 bases). Trimming pared 0 bases from V and 0 bases from J, leaving 9 bases between. There are 15 residues in the CDR3. Looked up from germline, CDR1 is SGDLS and CDR2 is YYNGEE. This chain's CDR3 is CASSVEGGLNTEAFF. CDR3 DNA sequence: TGTGCCAGCAGCGTAGAGGGGGGGCTGAACACTGAAGCTTTCTTT. Full variable domain (missing parts from reference TRBV9 and TRBJ1-1): DSGVTQTPKHLITATGQRVTLRCSPRSGDLSVYWYQQSLDQGLQFLIQYYNGEERAKGNILERFSAQQFPDLHSELNLSSLELGDSALYFCASSVEGGLNTEAFFGQGTRLTVV.

The CDR3 nucleotides read TGTGCCAGCAGCGCAGTGGTAGGGGGTGAGCAGTACTTC. This encodes CASSAVVGGEQYF. The V and J genes are TRBV9 and TRBJ2-5, with TRBD1 as a possible D gene (6 bases). Germline V gene data show CDR1 as SGDLS and CDR2 as YYNGEE. With 3 bases removed from V and 11 bases from J, the gap between germline ends came to 17 bases. The CDR3 contains 13 residues.

The chain has TRBV11-3 and TRBJ2-5; 7 bases are a match to TRBD2. The end of the DNA fits TRBJ2-7 better, so the J call may be wrong. The CDR3 has 12 amino acids. CDR1 and CDR2 from the germline V gene are SGHNT and YENEEA. The CDR3 region is CASSSLAAEQYF. In nucleotides, the CDR3 is TGTGCCAGCAGCTCCCTAGCGGCCGAGCAGTACTTC.

The rearrangement uses TRBV5-1 and TRBJ2-7, with D maybe TRBD1 (6 bases). V was trimmed by 2 bases and J by 1 base, leaving 10 bases between them. CDR3 length equals 14 residues. The V gene's germline CDR1 is SGHRS and CDR2 YFSETQ. CDR3 DNA: TGCGCCAGCAGCTTATTCCAGGGGTCCTACGAGCAGTACGTC. As protein: CASSLFQGSYEQYV.

The chain links TRBV27 to TRBJ1-5; D remains ambiguous. This CDR3 comprises 12 residues. Trimming left V 4 bases short and J 6 bases short, with 7 bases between. Germline V lookup: CDR1 MNHEY, CDR2 SMNVEV (reference sequence). CDR3 amino acids: CASSSGSQPQHF. The CDR3 bases are TGTGCCAGCAGTTCGGGAAGTCAGCCCCAGCATTTT.

V is TRBV4-2 and J is TRBJ1-4; D is unresolved. CDR1 and CDR2 (germline): LGHNA, YNFKEQ. The CDR3 covers 14 residues. V dropped 3 bases and J dropped 6 bases, with 11 bases sitting between them. The CDR3 region is CASSQEYDHEKLFF. The DNA of the CDR3 is TGTGCCAGCAGCCAGGAGTACGATCATGAAAAACTGTTTTTT.

This clone has a single count. CDR3 protein: CASSSRNSNQPQHF. CDR3 nucleotide sequence: TGTGCCAGCAGTAGCAGGAATAGCAATCAGCCCCAGCATTTT. The gene calls are TRBV28 and TRBJ1-5; no clear D gene. The CDR3 totals 14 residues. Germline loops: CDR1 MDHEN, CDR2 SYDVKM. V was shortened by 5 bases and J by 0 bases, with 8 bases between the two germline ends.

The V call is TRBV6-1, the J call TRBJ2-7; 9 bases align to TRBD2. CDR3 length equals 14 residues. Germline V lookup: CDR1 MNHNS, CDR2 SASEGT. V gave up 7 bases and J gave up 5 bases; unmatched junction bases: 9. The CDR3 spells CASTQRGLAHEQYF. As DNA, the CDR3 is TGTGCCAGCACCCAACGGGGACTAGCCCACGAGCAGTACTTC.

The chain recombines TRBV30 with TRBJ2-7; 10 bases are shared with TRBD2. This CDR3 comprises 15 residues. V lost 0 bases and J lost 2; bases outside the gene matches: 4. Germline V gene data show CDR1 as GTSNPN and CDR2 as SVGIG (reference sequence). This CDR3 reads CAWSVGSGGAYEQYV. CDR3 in DNA: TGTGCCTGGAGTGTAGGAAGCGGGGGGGCCTACGAGCAGTACGTC.

The chain joins TRBV19 to TRBJ1-2; 8 bases agree with TRBD1. CDR3 length equals 15 residues. Germline CDR1 LNHDA, CDR2 SQIVND (reference sequence). Trimming cost V 5 bases and J 7 bases; bases outside gene matches: 12. The CDR3 DNA reads TGTGCCAGTAGTCCCTACGACAGGGGTCCGTTTGGCTACACCTTC. This codes for CASSPYDRGPFGYTF.

The CDR3 DNA reads as TGTGCCAGCAGCCCCCGGGGGAGCGGGGGCCTTTACGAGCAGTACTTC. Residues: CASSPRGSGGLYEQYF. The J gene is TRBJ2-7, the V gene TRBV7-9; TRBD2 agrees at 8 bases. Germline lookup yields CDR1 SEHNR and CDR2 FQNEAQ (reference sequence). There are 16 residues in the CDR3. Losses at the gene ends were 5 bases for V and 4 bases for J; bases not matched to a gene: 13.

CDR3 region: CASSQVPQGGEKLFF. The CDR3 nucleotides are TGCGCCAGCAGCCAAGTCCCCCAGGGCGGTGAAAAACTGTTTTTT. The gene calls are TRBV4-1 and TRBJ1-4; tentative D call: TRBD1 (5 bases). The CDR3 consists of 15 residues. Germline V lookup: CDR1 MGHRA, CDR2 YSYEKL. V was shortened by 1 base and J by 7 bases, with 13 bases between the two germline ends.

The chain links TRBV5-1 to TRBJ1-2, with TRBD1 identical over 7 bases. Germline V gene sequence: CDR1 SGHRS, CDR2 YFSETQ. V was pared by 4 bases and J by 1 base, with 7 bases of the junction left unmatched. This CDR3 region has 15 residues. The CDR3 loop reads CASSTPDRHNYGYTF. CDR3 bases: TGCGCCAGCAGCACCCCGGACAGGCATAACTATGGCTACACCTTC.